The 29 T cell receptor beta chains below all came from one sample that was sequenced in a study of Ad26.COV2.S vaccination and SARS-CoV-2 variants. Here immunoSEQ multiplex PCR was the method, and the copy in TCRdb shows in-frame clones only, minus some. The profile covers 320,000 or so clones, with 85% to 90% appearing a single time and 4.5% to 5.5% taken by the ten largest. As to treatment: over 15 received Ad26.COV2.S at low or high dose, single or two shots; about 5 received placebo; per-sample allocation not given. The investigators took samples on day 63 after the first vaccine or placebo injection. The sequencing here drew on peripheral blood, taken in a trial of Ad26.COV2.S vaccine versus placebo. These receptors were obtained from a person between 18 and 65 years old who received the Ad26.COV2.S COVID-19 vaccine or a placebo.

This chain connects TRBV27 to TRBJ1-4; D uncertain. This CDR3 contains 15 residues. Trimming removed 3 bases from V and 3 bases from J, with 11 bases in between. The germline V gene has CDR1 MNHEY and CDR2 SMNVEV (reference sequence). CDR3 sequence (DNA): TGTGCCAGCAGTTTCCGGACCATACCTAATGAAAAACTGTTTTTT. It specifies CASSFRTIPNEKLFF. The variable domain in full, with the rest retrieved from reference TRBV27 and TRBJ1-4, is EAQVTQNPRYLITVTGKKLTVTCSQNMNHEYMSWYRQDPGLGLRQIYYSMNVEVTDKGDVPEGYKVSRKEKRNFPLILESPSPNQTSLYFCASSFRTIPNEKLFFGSGTQLSVL.

In regard to this clone: The sample holds other DNA sequences that translate to the same CDR3. The chain joins TRBV6-5 to TRBJ1-2, with D unclear. With 0 bases removed from V and 6 bases from J, the gap between germline ends came to 8 bases. Germline V lookup: CDR1 MNHEY, CDR2 SVGAGI. The CDR3 has 13 amino acids. The CDR3 loop is CASSYSRGDGYTF. CDR3 coding DNA: TGTGCCAGCAGTTACTCGCGGGGAGATGGCTACACCTTC.

The chain is built from TRBV3-1 (or the pseudogene TRBV3-2) and TRBJ1-5, with D unclear. In germline, CDR1 is LGHDT, CDR2 YNNKEL (reference sequence). This CDR3 is built from 15 residues. V was clipped by 1 base and J by 3 bases, with 10 bases between them. The CDR3 sequence: CASSQAPGYNQPQHF. DNA for the CDR3: TGTGCCAGCAGCCAAGCACCCGGATACAATCAGCCCCAGCATTTT.

This clone occurred once. The chain joins TRBV4-3 to TRBJ2-3; 8 bases map to TRBD2. The CDR3 spans 18 residues. Trimming cost V 4 bases and J 4 bases; bases outside gene matches: 16. CDR1 and CDR2 (germline): LGHNA, YSLEER. The CDR3 spells CASSPVSGGWSWADTQYF. The CDR3, as DNA: TGCGCCAGCAGCCCAGTGAGCGGGGGATGGTCCTGGGCAGATACGCAGTATTTT.

The gene calls are TRBV4-1 and TRBJ1-3; TRBD1 is a possible D gene (5 bases). V shed 1 base and J shed 4 bases, with 14 bases lying between them. The V gene's germline CDR1 is MGHRA and CDR2 YSYEKL. CDR3 size: 16 residues. In DNA, the CDR3 is TGCGCCAGCAGCCAAGGGGACGCGCTTTCAGGAAACACCATATATTTT. Translating it yields CASSQGDALSGNTIYF.

V usage is TRBV6-5 and J usage is TRBJ2-6; D gene uncertain. CDR3 length: 14 residues. Looked up from germline, CDR1 is MNHEY and CDR2 is SVGAGI. V gave up 3 bases and J gave up 1 base, with 4 bases separating them. The chain's CDR3 is CASSYSSGANVLTF. In DNA form, the CDR3 reads TGTGCCAGCAGTTATAGTTCTGGGGCCAACGTCCTGACTTTC.

The V gene is TRBV28, the J gene TRBJ1-1, with 7 bases fitting TRBD1. This CDR3 has 12 amino acids. CDR1 is MDHEN, CDR2 SYDVKM, per germline. The V segment lost 8 bases and the J segment 7 bases; nucleotides outside the gene matches: 7. The CDR3 loop is CASRDRISEAFF. The CDR3 DNA sequence: TGTGCCAGCCGGGACAGAATTAGTGAAGCTTTCTTT.

This clone was detected only a few times. The V call is TRBV12-5, the J call TRBJ2-7, with 10 positions matching TRBD2. The CDR3 is 18 residues long. J lost 2 bases, V lost 6 bases, and 16 bases had no gene match. The germline gives CDR1 LGHNT, CDR2 FRNRAP. The CDR3 sequence: CASGDTSGVSRVPYEQYF. CDR3 coding DNA: TGTGCTAGTGGGGACACTAGCGGGGTGTCTCGCGTCCCCTACGAGCAGTACTTC.

The gene calls are TRBV24-1 and TRBJ2-2; weak D call: TRBD2 (5 bases). The CDR3 consists of 14 residues. Per the germline V gene, CDR1 is KGHDR and CDR2 is SFDVKD. V shed 5 bases and J shed 7 bases, with 13 bases lying between them. In DNA, the CDR3 is TGTGCCACCAGTGCGGGGAAGTCTGGCGGGGAGCTGTTTTTT. Translated: CATSAGKSGGELFF.

This rearrangement joins TRBV19 to TRBJ2-4; 8 positions match TRBD1. Trimming at V came to 2 bases and at J to 7 bases, leaving 10 bases not matched to a gene. Germline values: CDR1 LNHDA, CDR2 SQIVND (reference sequence). This CDR3 contains 16 residues. Written as DNA, the CDR3 is TGTGCCAGTAGTATACCCAGTGGACAGGGAAGGAACATTCAGTACTTC. Residues: CASSIPSGQGRNIQYF. The full variable domain, with the rest looked up from reference TRBV19 and TRBJ2-4, is DGGITQSPKYLFRKEGQNVTLSCEQNLNHDAMYWYRQDPGQGLRLIYYSQIVNDFQKGDIAEGYSVSREKKESFPLTVTSAQKNPTAFYLCASSIPSGQGRNIQYFGAGTRLSVL.

The rearrangement uses TRBV27 and TRBJ1-1; D unresolved. The CDR3 consists of 13 residues. CDR1 is MNHEY, CDR2 SMNVEV, per germline (reference sequence). V was pared by 4 bases and J by 0 bases, with 6 bases between. The chain's CDR3 is CASSSEMNTEAFF. CDR3 DNA sequence: TGTGCCAGCAGTTCTGAAATGAACACTGAAGCTTTCTTT.

This clone was found a few times. The chain employs TRBV15 and TRBJ1-1; unclear D gene. The CDR3 sequence is 16 residues long. Trimming shortened V by 8 bases and J by 6 bases, and 25 bases separated the two germline ends. CDR1 is LNHNV, CDR2 YYDKDF, per germline (reference sequence). The CDR3: CATSLAIGRRSAEAFF. DNA of the CDR3: TGTGCCACCTCATTGGCCATTGGAAGACGGTCAGCTGAAGCTTTCTTT.

This clone was detected once. The chain combines TRBV28 with TRBJ1-3; D is ambiguous. This CDR3 region has 15 residues. The V end was cut by 6 bases, the J end by 0 bases, with 12 bases between. CDR1 and CDR2 (germline): MDHEN, SYDVKM. The CDR3 sequence: CASSRSRGSGNTIYF. As DNA, the CDR3 is TGTGCCAGCAGCCGTTCTCGCGGCTCTGGAAACACCATATATTTT.

Concerning this clone: The same CDR3 also results from other DNA sequences found in this sample. This chain connects TRBV5-1 to TRBJ2-3, with D possibly TRBD2 on 6 matching bases. The CDR3 runs 14 residues. Trimming took off 0 bases at V and 3 bases at J, with 8 bases between the two ends. CDR1 is SGHRS and CDR2 is YFSETQ in the germline V gene. The CDR3 region is CASSLAGGTDTQYF. In nucleotides, the CDR3 is TGCGCCAGCAGCTTGGCCGGAGGGACAGATACGCAGTATTTT.

This clone was counted between two and nine times. This chain links TRBV2 with TRBJ1-2; D gene uncertain. The CDR3 length is 11 residues. Germline V gives CDR1 SNHLY, CDR2 FYNNEI. Trimming took off 2 bases at V and 8 bases at J, with 6 bases between the two ends. CDR3 DNA sequence: TGTGCCAGCAGTGAATTGGAGGGCTACACCTTC. Amino acid sequence: CASSELEGYTF.

This clone was observed a single time. The chain employs TRBV2 and TRBJ1-1, with a tentative D call TRBD1 (5 bases). Per the germline V gene, CDR1 is SNHLY and CDR2 is FYNNEI. The germline V and J ends were trimmed by 6 bases and 1 base, with 15 bases remaining between them. The CDR3 is 15 amino acids. The CDR3: CASSLEGLPNTEAFF. The CDR3 bases are TGTGCCAGCAGCCTTGAGGGGCTACCGAACACTGAAGCTTTCTTT.

The chain combines TRBV6-2 or TRBV6-3 with TRBJ1-4; D uncertain. Trimming stripped 5 bases from V and 14 bases from J, with 18 bases between. The length of the CDR3 is 13 residues. Germline CDR1 MNHEY, CDR2 SVGEGT. The DNA for the CDR3 is TGTGCCAGCAGTCCCCCTCCGAGCCGGCGGCTGTTTTTT. This sequence encodes CASSPPPSRRLFF.

This clone was picked up one time. The genes are TRBV2 and TRBJ1-5; D is perhaps TRBD1 (5 bases). V lost 6 bases and J lost 3, with 15 bases in between. This CDR3 is 15 amino acids long. Germline-derived CDR1 and CDR2 are SNHLY and FYNNEI. The CDR3 here is CASRADNPYNQPQHF. The CDR3, as DNA: TGTGCCAGCAGGGCGGACAACCCCTACAATCAGCCCCAGCATTTT. Filled out from reference TRBV2 and TRBJ1-5, the complete variable domain reads EPEVTQTPSHQVTQMGQEVILRCVPISNHLYFYWYRQILGQKVEFLVSFYNNEISEKSEIFDDQFSVERPDGSNFTLKIRSTKLEDSAMYFCASRADNPYNQPQHFGDGTRLSIL.

The chain couples TRBV9 to TRBJ2-1; D is possibly TRBD2 (6 bases). This CDR3 has 17 residues. Germline assignment: CDR1 SGDLS and CDR2 YYNGEE. The ends were cut back, 0 bases at V and 10 bases at J, with 23 bases in the middle. This chain's CDR3 is CASSVELGGIVGREQFF. The CDR3 region has the DNA TGTGCCAGCAGCGTAGAGCTAGGCGGGATTGTGGGGCGGGAGCAGTTCTTC.

This clone has just one count. The V call is TRBV9, the J call TRBJ2-5, with 7 bases that match TRBD2. After removal of 3 bases from V and 5 bases from J, the junction contained 13 bases not matched to a gene. This CDR3 contains 16 residues. From germline, CDR1 is SGDLS and CDR2 YYNGEE. CDR3 sequence reads: CASSGRPGGRGETQYF. CDR3 sequence (DNA): TGTGCCAGCAGCGGGCGCCCGGGGGGACGAGGGGAGACCCAGTACTTC.

Comment on this clone: This sample also contains other DNA sequences that code for the same CDR3. The chain uses TRBV9 and TRBJ2-2; 8 bases agree with TRBD2. J gave up 5 bases and V 4 bases, and 4 bases lay outside the gene matches. This CDR3 comprises 14 residues. CDR1 is SGDLS and CDR2 is YYNGEE in the germline V gene. The CDR3 spells CASSPGGGTGELFF. DNA for the CDR3: TGTGCCAGCAGCCCAGGCGGGGGGACCGGGGAGCTGTTTTTT.

Regarding this clone: This sample includes further DNA sequences coding for the same CDR3. The chain uses TRBV2 and TRBJ1-2; the D is unclear. Germline values: CDR1 SNHLY, CDR2 FYNNEI. This CDR3 has 12 residues. V was clipped by 8 bases and J by 3 bases, with 10 bases between them. CDR3 loop: CASSRMDYGYTF. The CDR3 DNA reads as TGTGCCAGCTCGCGTATGGACTATGGCTACACCTTC.

The chain combines TRBV5-1 with TRBJ2-3; 10 bases line up with TRBD1. The ends lost 0 bases at V and 6 bases at J; junction bases unmatched: 4. The CDR3 loop spans 15 amino acids. Germline V gene sequence: CDR1 SGHRS, CDR2 YFSETQ. The CDR3 protein is CASSLAGTGEDTQYF. CDR3 DNA: TGCGCCAGCAGCTTGGCCGGGACAGGGGAGGATACGCAGTATTTT.

The chain recombines TRBV27 with TRBJ1-5, with TRBD1 as a possible D gene (5 bases). V shed 9 bases and J shed 4 bases, with 7 bases lying between them. The germline V gene encodes CDR1 MNHEY and CDR2 SMNVEV (reference sequence). This CDR3 has 11 amino acids. CDR3 sequence reads: CARNRNQPQHF. The DNA for the CDR3 is TGTGCCAGAAACAGGAATCAGCCCCAGCATTTT.

The V and J genes are TRBV29-1 and TRBJ1-1; D perhaps matches TRBD1 (5 bases). CDR3 size: 14 residues. V was pared by 7 bases and J by 0 bases, with 15 bases between. Germline V gives CDR1 SQVTM, CDR2 ANQGSEA. CDR3 in amino acids: CSAYDTGMNTEAFF. The DNA of the CDR3 is TGCAGCGCCTATGATACAGGTATGAACACTGAAGCTTTCTTT.

This rearrangement joins TRBV12-3 or TRBV12-4 to TRBJ1-1; a weak D match, TRBD1 (6 bases). V gave up 7 bases and J gave up 1 base, with 10 bases separating them. This CDR3 is 13 amino acids long. The CDR3 coding sequence is TGTGCCAGCACCGAACAGGGGAACACTGAAGCTTTCTTT. The encoded protein is CASTEQGNTEAFF.

The rearrangement joins TRBV10-3 to TRBJ2-5; D assignment may be TRBD1 or TRBD2 (6 bases each). The CDR3 runs to 11 residues. V was pared by 10 bases and J by 3 bases, with 9 bases between. Germline CDR1 ENHRY, CDR2 SYGVKD. CDR3 in amino acids: CATRGEETQYF. CDR3 sequence (DNA): TGTGCCACGAGGGGGGAAGAGACCCAGTACTTC.

This clone occurred a few times. The CDR3 nucleotides read TGTGCCAGCAGCCCGACAGTATACAATGAGCAGTTCTTC. Translation gives CASSPTVYNEQFF. The V gene is TRBV27, the J gene TRBJ2-1; tentative D call: TRBD1 (5 bases). V lost 6 bases and J lost 4, with 10 bases in between. This CDR3 contains 13 residues. The germline V gene has CDR1 MNHEY and CDR2 SMNVEV (reference sequence).

The chain joins TRBV5-6 to TRBJ1-5; no firm D call. The V gene lost 4 bases and the J gene lost 0 bases, with 14 bases spanning the gap. There are 16 residues in the CDR3. In germline, CDR1 is SGHDT, CDR2 YYEEEE. CDR3 coding DNA: TGTGCCAGCAGCCCCTCGACGACCCGTAGCAATCAGCCCCAGCATTTT. It is translated as CASSPSTTRSNQPQHF.